This is a list of T cell receptor beta chains from one sample in a study of cytomegalovirus exposure and HLA in healthy donors. TCRdb keeps only in-frame clones here, not all; method: immunoSEQ multiplex PCR. The data show more than 250,000 clones, roughly 89% seen once. The sequenced material came from PBMCs. These receptors came from a woman under 30 in good health and CMV-seronegative. CDR3s include the opening cysteine and the closing phenylalanine or tryptophan. Each record gives: J gene, D gene, V gene, clone size, CDR3 protein, CDR3 DNA. D genes are given only for firm matches. Where a row states a size, it is once, few, many or the class of an expanded clone; other rows omit it.

j_gene: TRBJ2-7
d_gene: TRBD2
v_gene: TRBV4-3
abundance: NA
CDR3aa: CASSQGVTYSGRANEQYF
CDR3nt: TGCGCCAGCAGCCAAGGTGTTACCTATAGCGGGAGGGCCAACGAGCAGTACTTC

j_gene: TRBJ2-5
d_gene: NA
v_gene: TRBV2
abundance: NA
CDR3aa: CASSQALNPHF
CDR3nt: TGTGCCAGCAGCCAAGCCCTCAACCCCCACTTC

j_gene: TRBJ2-3
d_gene: TRBD1
v_gene: TRBV4-2
abundance: NA
CDR3aa: CASSQEGGTGRTDTQYF
CDR3nt: TGTGCCAGCAGCCAAGAGGGTGGGACAGGGAGGACAGATACGCAGTATTTT

j_gene: TRBJ2-7
d_gene: NA
v_gene: TRBV7-2
abundance: NA
CDR3aa: CASSLGLAGKEEYF
CDR3nt: TGTGCCAGCAGCTTAGGCCTAGCTGGTAAGGAGGAGTACTTC

j_gene: TRBJ2-1
d_gene: TRBD2
v_gene: TRBV5-4
abundance: NA
CDR3aa: CASALAIAGLAANNEQFF
CDR3nt: TGTGCCAGCGCGCTCGCGATAGCGGGACTAGCGGCGAACAATGAGCAGTTCTTC

j_gene: TRBJ1-5
d_gene: TRBD1
v_gene: TRBV2
abundance: few
CDR3aa: CASSDRTGGNQPQHF
CDR3nt: TGTGCCAGCAGTGACAGGACAGGGGGCAATCAGCCCCAGCATTTT

j_gene: TRBJ2-7
d_gene: TRBD1
v_gene: TRBV4-1
abundance: few
CDR3aa: CASSQASGQGGNEQYF
CDR3nt: TGCGCCAGCAGCCAAGCCTCAGGACAGGGGGGAAACGAGCAGTACTTC

j_gene: TRBJ2-7
d_gene: NA
v_gene: TRBV10-3
abundance: NA
CDR3aa: CAISDRSTYEQYF
CDR3nt: TGTGCCATCAGTGACAGGTCAACCTACGAGCAGTACTTC

j_gene: TRBJ2-3
d_gene: TRBD2
v_gene: TRBV28
abundance: NA
CDR3aa: CASSFRLAGVDTQYF
CDR3nt: TGTGCCAGCAGTTTCAGGCTAGCGGGAGTAGATACGCAGTATTTT

j_gene: TRBJ2-7
d_gene: TRBD1
v_gene: TRBV28
abundance: NA
CDR3aa: CASRPYRGETYEQYF
CDR3nt: TGTGCCAGCAGGCCCTACAGGGGTGAAACCTACGAGCAGTACTTC

j_gene: TRBJ2-2
d_gene: TRBD2
v_gene: TRBV6-5
abundance: NA
CDR3aa: CASSSGGRTTGELFF
CDR3nt: TGTGCCAGCAGTTCCGGCGGGAGGACCACCGGGGAGCTGTTTTTT

j_gene: TRBJ2-5
d_gene: TRBD1
v_gene: TRBV6-5
abundance: NA
CDR3aa: CASSLRTGEETQYF
CDR3nt: TGTGCCAGCAGCCTCCGGACAGGGGAAGAGACCCAGTACTTC

j_gene: TRBJ2-5
d_gene: TRBD1
v_gene: TRBV2
abundance: NA
CDR3aa: CASIRGQAETQYF
CDR3nt: TGTGCCAGCATTAGGGGACAGGCGGAGACCCAGTACTTC

j_gene: TRBJ2-7
d_gene: NA
v_gene: TRBV18
abundance: few
CDR3aa: CASSPPGGQAAPYEQYF
CDR3nt: TGTGCCAGCTCACCACCGGGGGGGCAGGCTGCCCCCTACGAGCAGTACTTC

j_gene: TRBJ2-7
d_gene: NA
v_gene: TRBV6-5
abundance: NA
CDR3aa: CASSYSRDIGYEQYF
CDR3nt: TGTGCCAGCAGTTACTCAAGGGACATAGGCTACGAGCAGTACTTC

j_gene: TRBJ1-2
d_gene: TRBD1
v_gene: TRBV7-8
abundance: NA
CDR3aa: CASSPSRQGAVYGYTF
CDR3nt: TGTGCCAGCAGTCCTTCACGTCAGGGGGCTGTCTATGGCTACACCTTC

j_gene: TRBJ2-2
d_gene: NA
v_gene: TRBV6-5
abundance: NA
CDR3aa: CASSYSGNTGELFF
CDR3nt: TGTGCCAGCAGTTACTCCGGGAACACCGGGGAGCTGTTTTTT

j_gene: TRBJ1-2
d_gene: NA
v_gene: TRBV23-1
abundance: NA
CDR3aa: CASSQSWGRPYGYTF
CDR3nt: TGCGCCAGCAGTCAATCCTGGGGCAGGCCGTATGGCTACACCTTC

j_gene: TRBJ1-4
d_gene: TRBD1
v_gene: TRBV5-1
abundance: NA
CDR3aa: CASSPQGAQGEKLFF
CDR3nt: TGCGCCAGCAGCCCACAGGGGGCGCAGGGGGAAAAACTGTTTTTT

j_gene: TRBJ2-7
d_gene: TRBD2
v_gene: TRBV5-5
abundance: NA
CDR3aa: CASRPPPGLAGDEQYF
CDR3nt: TGTGCCAGCAGGCCTCCCCCCGGACTAGCGGGAGACGAGCAGTACTTC

j_gene: TRBJ2-1
d_gene: TRBD2
v_gene: TRBV7-2
abundance: NA
CDR3aa: CASSLWASGRGEGEQFF
CDR3nt: TGTGCCAGCAGCTTATGGGCTAGCGGGAGAGGGGAGGGTGAGCAGTTCTTC

j_gene: TRBJ1-1
d_gene: NA
v_gene: TRBV27
abundance: once
CDR3aa: CASTPGEGVLNTEAFF
CDR3nt: TGTGCCAGCACCCCCGGGGAGGGGGTATTGAACACTGAAGCTTTCTTT

j_gene: TRBJ2-6
d_gene: NA
v_gene: TRBV15
abundance: NA
CDR3aa: CATSARDTRRVLTF
CDR3nt: TGTGCCACCAGCGCCCGGGACACCCGTCGGGTCCTGACTTTC

j_gene: TRBJ2-6
d_gene: NA
v_gene: TRBV21-1
abundance: NA
CDR3aa: CASSKMRSGANVLTF
CDR3nt: TGTGCCAGCAGCAAAATGCGCTCTGGGGCCAACGTCCTGACTTTC

j_gene: TRBJ2-3
d_gene: NA
v_gene: TRBV4-2
abundance: NA
CDR3aa: CASSQDIVTGGAVGRGTDTQYF
CDR3nt: TGTGCCAGCAGCCAAGATATCGTGACTGGGGGCGCGGTGGGGAGGGGGACAGATACGCAGTATTTT

j_gene: TRBJ2-1
d_gene: TRBD2
v_gene: TRBV4-2
abundance: NA
CDR3aa: CASSQDRLAGYNEQFF
CDR3nt: TGTGCCAGCAGCCAAGATAGGCTAGCGGGTTACAATGAGCAGTTCTTC

j_gene: TRBJ2-7
d_gene: NA
v_gene: TRBV2
abundance: NA
CDR3aa: CASRRERVAASPHEQYF
CDR3nt: TGTGCCAGCAGAAGAGAGAGGGTTGCGGCATCTCCCCACGAGCAGTACTTC

j_gene: TRBJ2-3
d_gene: NA
v_gene: TRBV10-3
abundance: NA
CDR3aa: CAIRRTATEGRDTQYF
CDR3nt: TGTGCCATCAGGAGGACGGCCACGGAGGGTCGGGATACGCAGTATTTT

j_gene: TRBJ2-3
d_gene: NA
v_gene: TRBV29-1
abundance: once
CDR3aa: CSVPLVPTDTQYF
CDR3nt: TGCAGCGTACCACTAGTCCCCACAGATACGCAGTATTTT

j_gene: TRBJ1-5
d_gene: NA
v_gene: TRBV5-6
abundance: NA
CDR3aa: CASSLVGGSQPQHF
CDR3nt: TGTGCCAGCAGCTTGGTGGGGGGAAGTCAGCCCCAGCATTTT

j_gene: TRBJ1-1
d_gene: NA
v_gene: TRBV7-9
abundance: NA
CDR3aa: CASSLADKSTEAFF
CDR3nt: TGTGCCAGCAGCTTAGCGGACAAGTCGACCGAAGCTTTCTTT

j_gene: TRBJ2-7
d_gene: NA
v_gene: TRBV4-3
abundance: NA
CDR3aa: CASSHARVGGYEQYF
CDR3nt: TGCGCCAGCAGCCACGCCAGGGTGGGGGGTTACGAGCAGTACTTC

j_gene: TRBJ2-3
d_gene: TRBD2
v_gene: TRBV27
abundance: NA
CDR3aa: CASSSHLAGRGDTQYF
CDR3nt: TGTGCCAGCAGTTCTCACCTAGCGGGGCGAGGGGATACGCAGTATTTT

j_gene: TRBJ2-7
d_gene: TRBD2
v_gene: TRBV29-1
abundance: NA
CDR3aa: CSVGGGVSYEQYF
CDR3nt: TGCAGCGTTGGGGGAGGGGTTTCCTACGAGCAGTACTTC

j_gene: TRBJ1-1
d_gene: TRBD1
v_gene: TRBV6-1
abundance: NA
CDR3aa: CASRPQGDLDTEAFF
CDR3nt: TGTGCCAGCAGACCCCAGGGGGATCTGGACACTGAAGCTTTCTTT

j_gene: TRBJ1-1
d_gene: NA
v_gene: TRBV7-3
abundance: NA
CDR3aa: CASSPSGEAEAFF
CDR3nt: TGTGCCAGCAGCCCCTCCGGGGAAGCTGAAGCTTTCTTT

j_gene: TRBJ1-1
d_gene: TRBD1
v_gene: TRBV5-1
abundance: once
CDR3aa: CASAGQGTNTEAFF
CDR3nt: TGCGCCAGCGCGGGACAGGGGACGAACACTGAAGCTTTCTTT

j_gene: TRBJ1-1
d_gene: NA
v_gene: TRBV2
abundance: once
CDR3aa: CASIKQENTEAFF
CDR3nt: TGTGCCAGCATTAAACAGGAGAACACTGAAGCTTTCTTT

j_gene: TRBJ1-5
d_gene: NA
v_gene: TRBV10-3
abundance: NA
CDR3aa: CAITDDNNQPQHF
CDR3nt: TGTGCCATCACCGATGACAACAATCAGCCCCAGCATTTT

j_gene: TRBJ1-5
d_gene: NA
v_gene: TRBV6-5
abundance: NA
CDR3aa: CASRPTASSNQPQHF
CDR3nt: TGTGCCAGCAGACCGACAGCCTCAAGCAATCAGCCCCAGCATTTT

j_gene: TRBJ2-5
d_gene: NA
v_gene: TRBV11-1
abundance: NA
CDR3aa: CASGLAGETQYF
CDR3nt: TGTGCCAGCGGCCTGGCGGGAGAGACCCAGTACTTC

j_gene: TRBJ2-7
d_gene: TRBD2
v_gene: TRBV7-9
abundance: NA
CDR3aa: CASSLDWREGSEQYF
CDR3nt: TGTGCCAGCAGCTTAGACTGGCGGGAGGGTTCCGAGCAGTACTTC

j_gene: TRBJ1-2
d_gene: NA
v_gene: TRBV6-6
abundance: NA
CDR3aa: CASSYSTPGLNYGYTF
CDR3nt: TGTGCCAGCAGTTACTCCACACCGGGTCTTAACTATGGCTACACCTTC

j_gene: TRBJ1-2
d_gene: TRBD1
v_gene: TRBV7-3
abundance: NA
CDR3aa: CASSTTRDSSSYTF
CDR3nt: TGTGCCAGCAGTACAACCCGGGACAGCAGTTCGTACACCTTC

j_gene: TRBJ2-7
d_gene: NA
v_gene: TRBV27
abundance: NA
CDR3aa: CASSRSGNSYEQYF
CDR3nt: TGTGCCAGCAGCCGCAGCGGAAACTCCTACGAGCAGTACTTC

j_gene: TRBJ2-7
d_gene: TRBD1
v_gene: TRBV15
abundance: NA
CDR3aa: CATSRGGQAPHEQYF
CDR3nt: TGTGCCACCAGCAGAGGTGGACAGGCTCCCCACGAGCAGTACTTC

j_gene: TRBJ2-5
d_gene: NA
v_gene: TRBV7-2
abundance: NA
CDR3aa: CASSRSNQETQYF
CDR3nt: TGTGCCAGCAGCCGATCTAATCAAGAGACCCAGTACTTC

j_gene: TRBJ2-6
d_gene: TRBD1
v_gene: TRBV4-3
abundance: NA
CDR3aa: CASSLGDRISSGANVLTF
CDR3nt: TGCGCCAGCAGCCTAGGGGACAGGATTTCCTCTGGGGCCAACGTCCTGACTTTC

j_gene: TRBJ2-7
d_gene: TRBD1
v_gene: TRBV29-1
abundance: NA
CDR3aa: CSVEAGQGFSSVEQYF
CDR3nt: TGCAGCGTTGAAGCGGGACAGGGCTTCTCTAGTGTCGAGCAGTACTTC

j_gene: TRBJ2-1
d_gene: TRBD2
v_gene: TRBV9
abundance: NA
CDR3aa: CASSVDSSGRYNEQFF
CDR3nt: TGTGCCAGCAGCGTAGATTCTAGCGGGAGGTACAATGAGCAGTTCTTC

j_gene: TRBJ2-3
d_gene: TRBD1
v_gene: TRBV5-1
abundance: NA
CDR3aa: CASSLEGATDTQYF
CDR3nt: TGCGCCAGCAGCTTGGAGGGGGCCACAGATACGCAGTATTTT